This T cell receptor (beta chain) was sequenced for a study of response to subunit inactivated influenza vaccine. This CDR3 is built from 15 residues. Trimming cost V 0 bases and J 0 bases, with 9 bases left between them. In germline, CDR1 is MNHEY, CDR2 SVGAGI. TCRdb reanalysed the RT-PCR reads using MiXCR and keeps one entry per CDR3 protein. Of roughly 570,000 distinct CDR3 sequences listed, approximately 15% are singletons. This clonotype has a handful of counts. Its antigen is undetermined. Points from the study as a whole: Authors suggested seasonal influenza vaccinations each recruit few new T cells.

The TCR originated in a man aged 50 or older who received an inactivated influenza vaccine. Sequenced here: PBMCs from blood, sampled about 12 days after vaccination. This chain links TRBV6-5 with TRBJ2-7; possibly TRBD1 or TRBD2 for D (5 bases each). Written as DNA, the CDR3 is TGTGCCAGCAGTTACTCGGGGACCCACTCCTACGAGCAGTACTTC. It specifies CASSYSGTHSYEQYF.